One and the same sample provided the 14 T cell receptor beta chains below, sequenced in a study of vaccination and CD4 T cells after COVID-19. An Oncomine TCR Beta short-read assay was used to sequence the DNA from cultured CD4+ T cells. TCRdb independently ran MiXCR on the PCR reads; one entry per CDR3 protein. The sample has 15,000 to 20,000 distinct CDR3 sequences; approximately 50% are singletons. Treatment here: roughly ten-day PBMC culture with coronavirus spike peptide pools or control peptides (ViraFEST assay). No antigen has been assigned to these receptors. The sample comprised CD4+ T cells from blood, cultured in vitro. The receptors shown here come from a human donor who had recovered from COVID-19.

CDR3 in amino acids: CASSHETGVNYGYTF. The CDR3 nucleotides read TGCGCCAGCAGCCATGAGACAGGGGTGAACTATGGCTACACCTTC. The rearrangement uses TRBV4-1 and TRBJ1-2; 8 nucleotides agree with TRBD1. Looked up from germline, CDR1 is MGHRA and CDR2 is YSYEKL. V was clipped by 3 bases and J by 2 bases; unmatched bases: 5. The CDR3 extends over 15 amino acids.

The chain recombines TRBV7-9 with TRBJ2-2, with D unclear. The V end lost 1 base, the J end lost 7 bases, and 13 bases lay between the germline ends. This CDR3 region has 15 residues. The germline V gene has CDR1 SEHNR and CDR2 FQNEAQ (reference sequence). CDR3 bases: TGTGCCAGCAGCTTAGGATCTCCGGAACTCGGGGAGCTGTTTTTT. This translates into CASSLGSPELGELFF.

The chain couples TRBV30 to TRBJ1-5, with D unresolved. V was trimmed by 0 bases and J by 0 bases, leaving 3 bases between them. This CDR3 contains 13 residues. The germline CDR1 and CDR2 sequences are GTSNPN and SVGIG (reference sequence). Here the CDR3 DNA reads TGTGCCTGGAGTGTACTTAGCAATCAGCCCCAGCATTTT. It encodes CAWSVLSNQPQHF.

The chain combines TRBV7-2 with TRBJ1-2, with D possibly matching TRBD1 (6 bases). The germline gives CDR1 SGHTA, CDR2 FQGNSA. V was clipped by 1 base and J by 12 bases, with 18 bases between them. The CDR3 has 14 residues. CDR3 sequence: CASSLGGDRLLHTF. The CDR3 DNA reads TGTGCCAGCAGCTTAGGCGGAGACAGGCTTCTCCACACCTTC.

This sequence joins TRBV20-1 and TRBJ1-2, with D possibly being TRBD1 (5 bases). V lost 5 bases to trimming and J lost 4 bases, with 14 bases between them. The V gene's germline CDR1 is DFQATT and CDR2 SNEGSKA (reference sequence). This CDR3 is built from 13 residues. In DNA form, the CDR3 reads TGCAGTGCTCCGACGGCAGGGCTCTATGGCTACACCTTC. This sequence encodes CSAPTAGLYGYTF.

The chain uses TRBV11-2 and TRBJ2-7, with D unclear. Per the germline V gene, CDR1 is SGHAT and CDR2 is FQNNGV. This CDR3 contains 12 residues. Trimming took 0 bases from V and 10 from J, leaving 10 bases between them. CDR3 protein: CASSLDLNSQYF. CDR3 in DNA: TGTGCCAGCAGCTTAGATTTGAACAGCCAGTACTTC.

This sequence joins TRBV5-1 and TRBJ1-2; 8 nucleotides agree with TRBD1. The trim removed 4 bases at V and 7 bases at J, leaving 18 bases unmatched. The CDR3 has 17 residues. Germline CDR1 and CDR2: SGHRS and YFSETQ. The CDR3 sequence is CASSTGNSGQAFGGYTF. The CDR3 nucleotides are TGCGCCAGCAGCACCGGAAACTCGGGACAGGCGTTCGGTGGCTACACCTTC.

The rearrangement uses TRBV2 and TRBJ1-4; 8 bases are a match to TRBD1. The V and J ends lost 2 bases and 2 bases, in that order; junction bases with no gene match: 4. Germline assignment: CDR1 SNHLY and CDR2 FYNNEI. The CDR3 contains 16 residues. The CDR3 DNA reads as TGTGCCAGCAGTGAACAGGGGGCAGGGACTAATGAAAAACTGTTTTTT. This sequence encodes CASSEQGAGTNEKLFF.

The chain joins TRBV7-8 to TRBJ1-4, with D unclear. The CDR3 has 12 residues. V lost 3 bases and J lost 7, with 6 bases in between. Germline V gene sequence: CDR1 SGHVS, CDR2 FQNEAQ. This chain's CDR3 is CASSFGGEKLFF. The CDR3 DNA follows: TGTGCCAGCAGCTTCGGAGGTGAAAAACTGTTTTTT.

The V and J genes are TRBV11-2 and TRBJ2-5; D perhaps matches TRBD2 (6 bases). Between the trimmed V and J ends, which lost 6 bases and 0 bases, there was a span of 17 bases. Germline assignment: CDR1 SGHAT and CDR2 FQNNGV. The CDR3 runs to 16 residues. For the CDR3, the DNA is TGTGCCAGCAGGAAGACATCGGGACTTCACCAAGAGACCCAGTACTTC. This codes for CASRKTSGLHQETQYF.

The chain is built from TRBV20-1 and TRBJ2-1; D unresolved. Trimming took 0 bases from V and 6 from J, leaving 21 bases between them. The germline CDR1 and CDR2 sequences are DFQATT and SNEGSKA (reference sequence). This CDR3 is built from 17 residues. The CDR3 protein is CSARDTRGPGGINEQFF. The CDR3 DNA follows: TGCAGTGCTAGAGATACCCGTGGTCCTGGTGGAATCAATGAGCAGTTCTTC.

V usage is TRBV4-1 and J usage is TRBJ2-2; 7 nucleotides match TRBD2. CDR1 is MGHRA, CDR2 YSYEKL, per germline. After removal of 1 base from V and 4 bases from J, the junction contained 6 bases not matched to a gene. The CDR3 runs to 16 residues. The CDR3 protein is CASSQAEGGPTGELFF. The CDR3 coding sequence is TGCGCCAGCAGCCAAGCAGAGGGAGGGCCCACCGGGGAGCTGTTTTTT.

The chain carries TRBV6-1 and TRBJ1-2; D is unresolved. Trimming pared 5 bases from V and 4 bases from J, leaving 11 bases between. Germline CDR1 is MNHNS and CDR2 is SASEGT. CDR3 size: 13 residues. CDR3 sequence: CASSLHQSYGYTF. Here the CDR3 DNA reads TGTGCCAGCAGTCTCCATCAGAGCTATGGCTACACCTTC.

The chain joins TRBV29-1 to TRBJ2-3, with 7 bases that match TRBD1. V dropped 4 bases and J dropped 2; count of bases not matched to a gene: 9. Germline CDR1 reads SQVTM; CDR2 reads ANQGSEA. The CDR3 totals 15 residues. The CDR3 DNA sequence: TGCAGCGTTGGGGGGTACAGGGGACCCACAGATACGCAGTATTTT. This translates into CSVGGYRGPTDTQYF.